These 2 T cell receptor beta chains were sequenced from one sample in a study of cytomegalovirus exposure and HLA in healthy donors (dated by TCRdb to 2016 to 2017). The library was prepared using the immunoSEQ multiplex PCR assay. For the multiplex PCR, a mixture combining 60 forward primers for TCR Vbeta segments and 13 reverse primers for TCR Jbeta segments was used. The clones in this table, taken by TCRdb from immuneACCESS, are in-frame only. Not every clone is retained; where verified, under half of the shortfall comes from an unresolved V gene, and the cause of the rest is unknown. The sample records 120,000 or so clones, 60% to 80% of which are singletons. The ten most abundant clones make up roughly 16% of the sample. Sequencing was done on a sample of PBMCs. These receptors were obtained from a man in his fifties or sixties in good health and CMV-seropositive.

The table lists this clone with many counts. The V gene is TRBV7-9, the J gene TRBJ2-1, with 16 bases fitting TRBD2. V trimming: 5 bases; J trimming: 8 bases; junction bases outside the gene matches: 9. Germline V gene sequence: CDR1 SEHNR, CDR2 FQNEAQ (reference sequence). This CDR3 comprises 17 residues. The CDR3 DNA sequence: TGTGCCAGCAGCCCGAGGGGACTAGCGGGAGGGCCCCATGAGCAGTTCTTC. Its protein product is CASSPRGLAGGPHEQFF.

The chain uses TRBV6-1 and TRBJ2-4; 8 bases map to TRBD1. Germline CDR1 reads MNHNS; CDR2 reads SASEGT. This CDR3 is built from 16 residues. Trimming at V came to 2 bases and at J to 0 bases, leaving 3 bases not matched to a gene. CDR3 loop: CASSEPGQAAKNIQYF. CDR3 DNA: TGTGCCAGCAGTGAACCGGGACAGGCAGCCAAAAACATTCAGTACTTC.